This record concerns one T cell receptor beta chain sequence. What it recognizes is unknown. This entry is derived from a study of early T cells in non-severe SARS-CoV-2 infection. Study in general: From unsorted whole blood, bulk RNA was sequenced, and the chains remained unpaired. Study outcomes and limitations: Using VDJdb, the matching emphasized anti-spike CD8 responses while missing private and CD4 specificities.

Individually, cDNA molecules had unique molecular identifiers attached to them. TCRdb independently ran MiXCR on the 5' RACE reads; one entry per CDR3 protein. The sample gives around 30,000 distinct CDR3 sequences, around 5.1% of which show up once; about 24% is in the top ten. Germline V lookup: CDR1 SGHVS, CDR2 FNYEAQ. Trimming stripped 7 bases from V and 6 bases from J, with 18 bases between. CDR3 size: 14 residues. Sequencing was done on a sample of whole blood. The chain uses TRBV7-6 and TRBJ2-5, with D possibly TRBD2 on 6 matching bases. This sequence originates from an adult who was a healthcare worker with PCR-confirmed SARS-CoV-2 infection or an uninfected control (not recorded which). The CDR3: CASTRGTDGKTQYF. The CDR3 DNA follows: TGTGCCAGCACGCGGGGTACCGACGGAAAGACCCAGTACTTC.